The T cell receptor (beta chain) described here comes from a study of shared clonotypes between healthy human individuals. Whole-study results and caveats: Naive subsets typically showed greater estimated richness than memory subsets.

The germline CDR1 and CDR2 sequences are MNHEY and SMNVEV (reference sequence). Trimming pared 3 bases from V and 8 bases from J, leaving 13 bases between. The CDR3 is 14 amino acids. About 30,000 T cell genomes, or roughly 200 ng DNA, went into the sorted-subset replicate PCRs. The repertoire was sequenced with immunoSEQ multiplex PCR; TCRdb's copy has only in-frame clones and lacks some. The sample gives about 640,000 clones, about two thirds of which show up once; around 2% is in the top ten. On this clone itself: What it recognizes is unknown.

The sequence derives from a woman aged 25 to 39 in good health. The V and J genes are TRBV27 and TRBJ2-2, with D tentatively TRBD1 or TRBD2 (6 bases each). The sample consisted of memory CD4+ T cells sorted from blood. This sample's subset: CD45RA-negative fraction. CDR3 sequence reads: CASSFPGGRGELFF. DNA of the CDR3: TGTGCCAGCAGTTTTCCCGGGGGCCGAGGGGAGCTGTTTTTT.